Presented here are 26 T cell receptor beta chains from one specimen sequenced in a study of OX40 agonist ivuxolimab in advanced cancers. Repertoires were generated with immunoSEQ multiplex PCR, while TCRdb's copy carries only in-frame clones and drops some. The sample gives 82,000 or so clones, more than 90% of which show up once; roughly 0.65% is in the top ten. This specimen was CD4+ or CD8+ T cells sorted from blood, taken in a trial of the OX40 agonist ivuxolimab. The receptors come from an adult with an advanced solid tumor such as melanoma, head and neck, liver or kidney cancer.

This chain links TRBV5-1 with TRBJ1-2, with TRBD1 as a possible D gene (6 bases). The germline gives CDR1 SGHRS, CDR2 YFSETQ. The V and J ends lost 0 bases and 6 bases respectively, with 12 bases between them. This CDR3 is 14 amino acids long. CDR3 sequence (DNA): TGCGCCAGCAGCTTGGACCCGCGGACAGATGGCTACACCTTC. Translating gives CASSLDPRTDGYTF. Full variable domain (missing parts from reference TRBV5-1 and TRBJ1-2): KAGVTQTPRYLIKTRGQQVTLSCSPISGHRSVSWYQQTPGQGLQFLFEYFSETQRNKGNFPGRFSGRQFSNSRSEMNVSTLELGDSALYLCASSLDPRTDGYTFGSGTRLTVV.

The J gene is TRBJ2-5, the V gene TRBV10-3; no definite D call. This CDR3 has 16 amino acids. Per the germline V gene, CDR1 is ENHRY and CDR2 is SYGVKD. Trimming pared 2 bases from V and 0 bases from J, leaving 13 bases between. CDR3 coding DNA: TGTGCCATCAGTGAGACTGGCGGCGAGTACCAAGAGACCCAGTACTTC. Translating gives CAISETGGEYQETQYF.

This clone was picked up a small number of times. The chain employs TRBV4-1 and TRBJ1-1; D not certain. Trimming left V 3 bases short and J 1 base short, with 6 bases between. CDR3 length: 13 residues. In germline, CDR1 is MGHRA, CDR2 YSYEKL. The chain's CDR3 is CASSHHGNTEAFF. CDR3 nucleotide sequence: TGCGCCAGCAGCCACCACGGGAACACTGAAGCTTTCTTT.

The chain is built from TRBV18 and TRBJ2-3; D is perhaps TRBD1 or TRBD2 (6 bases each). The CDR3 is 16 amino acids. Germline CDR1 is KGHSH and CDR2 is LQKENI. The V end was cut by 0 bases, the J end by 0 bases, with 10 bases between. CDR3 nucleotide sequence: TGTGCCAGCTCACCACCGGGGGGCGCCAGCACAGATACGCAGTATTTT. This sequence encodes CASSPPGGASTDTQYF.

This rearrangement joins TRBV6-1 to TRBJ1-3; D is unclear. This CDR3 is 12 amino acids long. Germline V gives CDR1 MNHNS, CDR2 SASEGT. V lost 3 bases, J lost 4 bases, and 4 bases lay in between. This CDR3 is CASSDRGNTIYF. Here the CDR3 DNA reads TGTGCCAGCAGTGACAGGGGAAACACCATATATTTT.

This clone has a single count. This chain uses TRBV10-3 with TRBJ1-2; TRBD1 aligns across 7 bases. The CDR3 sequence is 17 residues long. Trimming cost V 0 bases and J 2 bases; bases outside gene matches: 9. Germline V gene sequence: CDR1 ENHRY, CDR2 SYGVKD. In DNA form, the CDR3 reads TGTGCCATCAGTGAGTCGAAAATTAGGGGGCCAAACTATGGCTACACCTTC. The encoded protein is CAISESKIRGPNYGYTF.

V and J are TRBV5-1 and TRBJ2-3; 10 bases match TRBD2. The CDR3 loop spans 17 amino acids. Germline assignment: CDR1 SGHRS and CDR2 YFSETQ. The junction had 11 bases not matched to a gene; V was cut back by 3 bases and J by 4 bases. CDR3 sequence (DNA): TGCGCCAGCAGCTATTCTTCTAGCGGGAGTTTCGCAGATACGCAGTATTTT. This encodes CASSYSSSGSFADTQYF.

This chain's CDR3 is CASSAGGATREFF. CDR3 nucleotide sequence: TGTGCCAGCAGTGCAGGCGGGGCGACTAGGGAGTTCTTC. The chain has TRBV2 and TRBJ2-1, with D maybe TRBD2 (6 bases). The ends were cut back, 4 bases at V and 14 bases at J, with 18 bases in the middle. Germline CDR1 is SNHLY and CDR2 is FYNNEI. The CDR3 loop spans 13 amino acids. The variable domain in full, with the rest retrieved from reference TRBV2 and TRBJ2-1, is EPEVTQTPSHQVTQMGQEVILRCVPISNHLYFYWYRQILGQKVEFLVSFYNNEISEKSEIFDDQFSVERPDGSNFTLKIRSTKLEDSAMYFCASSAGGATREFFGPGTRLTVL.

In this sample, this clone turned up once. The J gene is TRBJ1-5, the V gene TRBV18; D is perhaps TRBD1 (5 bases). CDR3 length equals 14 residues. V lost 1 base and J lost 5, with 9 bases in between. Germline CDR1 KGHSH, CDR2 LQKENI. DNA for the CDR3: TGTGCCAGCTCACCACAGGGGCGCGATCAGCCCCAGCATTTT. Translating gives CASSPQGRDQPQHF.

The chain recombines TRBV30 with TRBJ1-2, with 9 bases fitting TRBD1. CDR1 GTSNPN and CDR2 SVGIG come from the germline V gene (reference sequence). The CDR3 covers 16 residues. V was clipped by 0 bases and J by 4 bases; unmatched bases: 9. The CDR3 coding sequence is TGTGCCTGGAGTGTACAATCGGACAGGGGCCGCTATGGCTACACCTTC. Translating gives CAWSVQSDRGRYGYTF.

This clone has only one observation. V is TRBV11-3 and J is TRBJ1-4, with 10 bases identical to TRBD1. Per germline, CDR1 SGHNT and CDR2 YENEEA. Unmatched junction bases numbered 9, after V lost 2 bases and J lost 0 bases. The CDR3 loop spans 19 amino acids. The CDR3 nucleotides read TGTGCCAGCAGCTTATCAGAGGGACAGGGGTCAGCAACTAATGAAAAACTGTTTTTT. Protein sequence: CASSLSEGQGSATNEKLFF.

The genes are TRBV7-8 and TRBJ1-1; TRBD1 is a possible D gene (5 bases). V was cut by 1 base and J by 0 bases, with 9 bases left in between. There are 15 residues in the CDR3. The V gene's germline CDR1 is SGHVS and CDR2 FQNEAQ. CDR3 amino acids: CASSLVEGLNTEAFF. CDR3 in DNA: TGTGCCAGCAGCTTAGTAGAGGGGTTGAACACTGAAGCTTTCTTT.

The chain combines TRBV5-1 with TRBJ2-5; D ambiguous. The germline V gene encodes CDR1 SGHRS and CDR2 YFSETQ. The CDR3 is 14 residues long. V lost 4 bases and J 5 bases, leaving 15 bases between the germline ends. The CDR3 sequence: CASSGAPPTETQYF. The CDR3 region has the DNA TGCGCCAGCAGCGGAGCCCCCCCGACGGAGACCCAGTACTTC.

The chain uses TRBV5-1 and TRBJ2-3; 11 nucleotides align to TRBD2. CDR1 is SGHRS and CDR2 is YFSETQ in the germline V gene. With V trimmed by 0 bases and J by 0 bases, 3 bases remained unmatched. The CDR3 has 17 residues. This CDR3 is CASSLARTSGSTDTQYF. The CDR3 nucleotides are TGCGCCAGCAGCTTGGCCAGGACTAGCGGGAGCACAGATACGCAGTATTTT.

The chain has TRBV6-6 and TRBJ2-7; TRBD1 is a possible D gene (5 bases). CDR1 and CDR2 (germline): MNHNY, SVGAGI (reference sequence). Trimming removed 6 bases at V and 6 bases at J, with 12 bases between. The CDR3 runs to 12 residues. Here the CDR3 reads CASSPDTFEQYF. The CDR3 DNA reads TGTGCCAGCAGCCCGGACACGTTCGAGCAGTACTTC.

The chain carries TRBV27 and TRBJ1-1; D not resolved. Trimming pared 6 bases from V and 0 bases from J, leaving 8 bases between. Germline V CDR1 and CDR2: MNHEY, SMNVEV (reference sequence). The CDR3 runs to 13 residues. The CDR3 coding sequence is TGTGCCAGCAGGTTCCGGGTGAACACTGAAGCTTTCTTT. Protein: CASRFRVNTEAFF.

CDR3 sequence: CASSTGTGGDEQYF. The CDR3 DNA reads TGTGCCAGTAGTACCGGGACAGGGGGCGACGAGCAGTACTTC. The J gene is TRBJ2-7, the V gene TRBV19, with 12 bases aligning to TRBD1. Trimming cost V 4 bases and J 5 bases; bases outside gene matches: 3. Germline CDR1 reads LNHDA; CDR2 reads SQIVND (reference sequence). The CDR3 loop spans 14 amino acids.

J is TRBJ2-2 and V is TRBV10-1, with unresolved D. This CDR3 region has 14 residues. Germline CDR1 reads WNHNN; CDR2 reads SYGVQD (reference sequence). Trimming cost V 0 bases and J 5 bases, with 7 bases left between them. DNA of the CDR3: TGCGCCAGCAGTGAGTCATGGAAAACCGGGGAGCTGTTTTTT. Its protein product is CASSESWKTGELFF.

This clone was recorded once. As DNA, the CDR3 is TGTGCCAGCAGCTCGGGACAGGGGTTCGATGAGCAGTTCTTC. Amino acids: CASSSGQGFDEQFF. The rearrangement joins TRBV7-3 to TRBJ2-1, with 10 bases identical to TRBD1. Germline CDR1 reads SGHTA; CDR2 reads FQGTGA. With V trimmed by 4 bases and J by 8 bases, 5 bases remained unmatched. The CDR3 extends over 14 amino acids.

This chain uses TRBV5-6 with TRBJ2-5; perhaps TRBD2 as D (5 bases). This CDR3 has 16 residues. V lost 0 bases to trimming and J lost 5 bases, with 17 bases between them. Per the germline V gene, CDR1 is SGHDT and CDR2 is YYEEEE. The DNA of the CDR3 is TGTGCCAGCAGCTTGGCGTTCCTAGCTTCTCGGGAGACCCAGTACTTC. Its translation: CASSLAFLASRETQYF.

The chain joins TRBV15 to TRBJ2-3, with 13 bases lining up with TRBD2. This CDR3 is built from 16 residues. Germline trimming cut 4 bases from V and 2 bases from J; bases unmatched to any gene: 3. Germline CDR1 and CDR2: LNHNV and YYDKDF (reference sequence). CDR3 DNA sequence: TGTGCCACCAGCAAAGGGACTAGCGGGGACACAGATACGCAGTATTTT. It translates to CATSKGTSGDTDTQYF.

The gene calls are TRBV14 and TRBJ1-3; D may be TRBD1 (6 bases). Germline assignment: CDR1 SGHDN and CDR2 FVKESK. V was shortened by 5 bases and J by 4 bases, with 12 bases between the two germline ends. The CDR3 runs 14 residues. CDR3 in amino acids: CASSGGQIGNTIYF. The CDR3 DNA follows: TGTGCCAGCAGCGGTGGACAGATAGGAAACACCATATATTTT.

The chain has TRBV5-1 and TRBJ2-3; weak D call: TRBD1 (6 bases). The length of the CDR3 is 16 residues. From germline, CDR1 is SGHRS and CDR2 YFSETQ. V was clipped by 5 bases and J by 4 bases, with 20 bases between them. The CDR3 loop is CASRLGQSSMPDTQYF. Written as DNA, the CDR3 is TGCGCCAGCAGACTCGGACAGTCGTCTATGCCAGATACGCAGTATTTT.

CDR3 DNA sequence: TGCGCCAGCAGTGTCAACCCTGTAGTGACCGGGGAGCTGTTTTTT. Its translation is CASSVNPVVTGELFF. This chain connects TRBV10-1 to TRBJ2-2; no firm D call. Germline lookup yields CDR1 WNHNN and CDR2 SYGVQD (reference sequence). V gave up 4 bases and J gave up 5 bases, with 14 bases separating them. The CDR3 extends over 15 amino acids.

The V and J genes are TRBV19 and TRBJ2-5, with 13 positions matching TRBD2. The CDR3 length is 16 residues. The V gene end was trimmed by 5 bases and the J gene end by 5 bases; junction bases not matched to a gene: 8. Germline assignment: CDR1 LNHDA and CDR2 SQIVND (reference sequence). The CDR3 protein is CASSSSGLAGAETQYF. The CDR3 region has the DNA TGTGCCAGTAGTTCCTCAGGACTAGCGGGGGCTGAGACCCAGTACTTC.

This sequence joins TRBV6-4 and TRBJ1-4; 7 bases match TRBD1. Losses at the gene ends were 6 bases for V and 7 bases for J; bases not matched to a gene: 8. There are 14 residues in the CDR3. Germline V lookup: CDR1 MRHNA, CDR2 SNTAGT. This CDR3 reads CASSRDRVCEKLFF. Written as DNA, the CDR3 is TGTGCCAGCAGCCGAGACAGGGTATGTGAAAAACTGTTTTTT.